This T cell receptor (beta chain) stems from a study of blood T cell repertoires in COVID-19. Study context: COVID-19 samples collected from the United States, Italy and Spain covered acute and convalescent phases. Sources were T cells, B-cell-depleted T cells, or PBMCs; the material itself was cDNA or gDNA.

In germline, CDR1 is MNHEY, CDR2 SVGAGI. The V and J ends lost 2 bases and 4 bases, in that order; junction bases with no gene match: 2. This CDR3 is built from 15 residues. Original analysis: Estimates of nucleated cell counts were drawn from the amplification of reference gene primers. Data came from immunoSEQ multiplex PCR; TCRdb stores just in-frame clones and leaves some out. The V and J calls and clone size are taken from that table; D and trimming were inferred from the DNA. The data contain 150,000 to 200,000 clones, around 80% of them seen just once; the ten biggest clones take up 6.5%. The source is a man in his 70s with active or convalescent COVID-19. The V call is TRBV6-5, the J call TRBJ1-5; 10 bases map to TRBD1. Sequenced material: peripheral blood. CDR3 nucleotide sequence: TGTGCCAGCAGTTACCGACAGGGGGCGAATCAGCCCCAGCATTTT. Translation gives CASSYRQGANQPQHF.